Below are 30 T cell receptor beta chains sequenced from a single sample in a study of blood T cell repertoires in COVID-19. Produced via immunoSEQ multiplex PCR; TCRdb's table is partial and in-frame only. The table lists approximately 220,000 clones, 86% of them singletons. Sequencing was done on a sample of PBMCs or T cells enriched from blood (not recorded which). Receptors originate from a woman in her thirties or forties with acute COVID-19.

The CDR3 DNA follows: TGTGCCAGCAGCTTATACAAGGGGGCTTGGGGCTACACCTTC. Protein: CASSLYKGAWGYTF. The V call is TRBV11-2, the J call TRBJ1-2; 7 bases agree with TRBD1. V lost 2 bases to trimming and J lost 8 bases; unmatched junction nucleotides: 8. CDR1 SGHAT and CDR2 FQNNGV come from the germline V gene. This CDR3 region has 14 residues.

This chain uses TRBV5-6 with TRBJ1-6; 7 bases are shared with TRBD1. Germline-derived CDR1 and CDR2 are SGHDT and YYEEEE. Germline trimming cut 3 bases from V and 8 bases from J; bases unmatched to any gene: 5. CDR3 length: 14 amino acids. The CDR3 bases are TGTGCCAGCAGCTGGGGACAGAACGATTCACCCCTCCACTTT. Translation: CASSWGQNDSPLHF.

The CDR3 DNA is TGTGCCAGCACCGAGACTAGCGCGAGCACAGATACGCAGTATTTT. Protein sequence: CASTETSASTDTQYF. The rearrangement links TRBV2 to TRBJ2-3; 8 nucleotides match TRBD2. Germline V lookup: CDR1 SNHLY, CDR2 FYNNEI. J gave up 0 bases and V 7 bases, and 6 bases lay outside the gene matches. This CDR3 comprises 15 residues.

This sequence joins TRBV28 and TRBJ1-1; possible D gene TRBD1, 5 bases. In germline, CDR1 is MDHEN, CDR2 SYDVKM. Trimming took 6 bases from V and 5 from J, leaving 13 bases between them. The CDR3 consists of 13 residues. The DNA for the CDR3 is TGTGCCAGCAGCCGGGGGGGTGGGACTGAAGCTTTCTTT. It yields the protein CASSRGGGTEAFF. The full variable domain, its missing parts supplied by reference TRBV28 and TRBJ1-1, is DVKVTQSSRYLVKRTGEKVFLECVQDMDHENMFWYRQDPGLGLRLIYFSYDVKMKEKGDIPEGYSVSREKKERFSLILESASTNQTSMYLCASSRGGGTEAFFGQGTRLTVV.

V gene TRBV4-1 combines with J gene TRBJ2-2; 13 bases match TRBD2. The CDR3 loop spans 14 amino acids. V was clipped by 6 bases and J by 7 bases; unmatched bases: 2. Germline V gene sequence: CDR1 MGHRA, CDR2 YSYEKL. CDR3 protein: CASRTSGRIGELFF. DNA of the CDR3: TGCGCCAGCAGGACTAGCGGGAGGATCGGGGAGCTGTTTTTT.

This chain links TRBV14 with TRBJ2-1; weak D call: TRBD1 (7 bases). The germline CDR1 and CDR2 sequences are SGHDN and FVKESK. CDR3 length equals 14 residues. The V and J ends lost 5 bases and 2 bases respectively, with 10 bases between them. DNA of the CDR3: TGTGCCAGCAGCGCGGGACAGACCTACAATGAGCAGTTCTTC. Its protein is CASSAGQTYNEQFF.

This sequence joins TRBV7-3 and TRBJ1-1, with D tentatively TRBD1 (5 bases). V gave up 6 bases and J gave up 4 bases, with 12 bases separating them. From germline, CDR1 is SGHTA and CDR2 FQGTGA. The CDR3 consists of 13 residues. CDR3 sequence reads: CASSAQGGTEAFF. CDR3 nucleotide sequence: TGTGCCAGCAGTGCCCAGGGTGGCACTGAAGCTTTCTTT.

This chain connects TRBV7-6 to TRBJ1-3; no definite D call. V was shortened by 1 base and J by 2 bases, with 15 bases between the two germline ends. The CDR3 length is 17 residues. Germline assignment: CDR1 SGHVS and CDR2 FNYEAQ. The chain's CDR3 is CASSLDGRRGAGNTIYF. DNA for the CDR3: TGTGCCAGCAGCTTAGACGGGCGGCGGGGAGCTGGAAACACCATATATTTT.

The gene calls are TRBV24-1 and TRBJ2-5; 7 bases are a match to TRBD1. The V segment lost 3 bases and the J segment 5 bases; nucleotides outside the gene matches: 14. From germline, CDR1 is KGHDR and CDR2 SFDVKD. CDR3 length: 17 residues. The CDR3 region has the DNA TGTGCCACCAGTGATATCAAGAATGACAGGGTGAGGGAGACCCAGTACTTC. It specifies CATSDIKNDRVRETQYF.

The genes are TRBV6-5 and TRBJ1-4; TRBD1 matches at 7 bases. The J segment lost 7 bases and the V segment lost 4 bases, leaving 9 bases of the junction unmatched. From germline, CDR1 is MNHEY and CDR2 SVGAGI. The CDR3 runs to 15 residues. CDR3 DNA sequence: TGTGCCAGCAGTTTATCCGGGACAGATGGTGAAAAACTGTTTTTT. Residues: CASSLSGTDGEKLFF.

The chain employs TRBV9 and TRBJ2-2, with D unclear. The V gene's germline CDR1 is SGDLS and CDR2 YYNGEE. The CDR3 spans 13 residues. The germline V and J ends were trimmed by 1 base and 2 bases, with 3 bases remaining between them. DNA for the CDR3: TGTGCCAGCAGCGTACATAACACCGGGGAGCTGTTTTTT. Residues: CASSVHNTGELFF.

This clone appeared once. V usage is TRBV24-1 and J usage is TRBJ1-2; 7 bases map to TRBD1. The V segment lost 9 bases and the J segment 4 bases; nucleotides outside the gene matches: 7. This CDR3 spans 13 amino acids. CDR1 and CDR2 (germline): KGHDR, SFDVKD. The CDR3 region has the DNA TGTGCCACCGCAGGGGGGTTGGGCTATGGCTACACCTTC. Its protein is CATAGGLGYGYTF.

V is TRBV18 and J is TRBJ2-6, with D uncertain. Between the trimmed V and J ends, which lost 3 bases and 0 bases, there was a span of 18 bases. Germline values: CDR1 KGHSH, CDR2 LQKENI. This CDR3 is built from 19 residues. The CDR3 protein is CASSPLSAKPLSGANVLTF. CDR3 bases: TGTGCCAGCTCACCCCTCTCAGCGAAGCCTCTCTCTGGGGCCAACGTCCTGACTTTC.

The chain uses TRBV27 and TRBJ1-1; maybe TRBD1 (6 bases). Germline V gene sequence: CDR1 MNHEY, CDR2 SMNVEV (reference sequence). The CDR3 spans 16 residues. V was clipped by 5 bases and J by 3 bases, with 19 bases between them. Here the CDR3 DNA reads TGTGCCAGCAGTCTGGAGCCAGGGGTCTGGTACACTGAAGCTTTCTTT. It specifies CASSLEPGVWYTEAFF.

The CDR3 loop reads CASSQEDDYSPEQFF. In nucleotides, the CDR3 is TGCGCCAGCAGCCAAGAGGACGACTACTCTCCTGAGCAGTTCTTC. The V and J genes are TRBV4-3 and TRBJ2-1; D possibly corresponds to TRBD2 (5 bases). The CDR3 contains 15 residues. V shed 0 bases and J shed 9 bases, with 15 bases lying between them. Germline loops: CDR1 LGHNA, CDR2 YSLEER.

The V gene is TRBV12-3 or TRBV12-4, the J gene TRBJ2-7; tentative D call: TRBD2 (6 bases). Deletions cut 5 bases from V and 3 bases from J, with 11 bases between. The CDR3 consists of 13 residues. The CDR3 sequence is CASSPGLIYEQYF. The DNA for the CDR3 is TGTGCCAGCAGTCCGGGACTGATCTACGAGCAGTACTTC.

This clone has more than one count but fewer than ten. J is TRBJ2-7 and V is TRBV6-6; TRBD1 aligns across 9 bases. After removal of 4 bases from V and 5 bases from J, the junction contained 9 bases not matched to a gene. Germline V gene sequence: CDR1 MNHNY, CDR2 SVGAGI (reference sequence). This CDR3 comprises 15 residues. The CDR3 coding sequence is TGTGCCAGCAGTTCCCTTAGCAGGGACAGGGACGAGCAGTACTTC. Translation: CASSSLSRDRDEQYF.

The chain's CDR3 is CASSQVEGSPLHF. The CDR3 DNA reads TGTGCCAGCAGCCAAGTTGAGGGATCACCCCTCCACTTT. This chain links TRBV3-1 (or the pseudogene TRBV3-2) with TRBJ1-6; D ambiguous. The V end was cut by 1 base, the J end by 10 bases, with 8 bases between. Germline CDR1 and CDR2: LGHDT and YNNKEL (reference sequence). The CDR3 runs to 13 residues.

The V gene is TRBV6-5, the J gene TRBJ2-1; D possibly corresponds to TRBD1 (5 bases). Trimming removed 2 bases from V and 7 bases from J, with 15 bases in between. The length of the CDR3 is 15 residues. From germline, CDR1 is MNHEY and CDR2 SVGAGI. CDR3 in amino acids: CASSYPGLSPNEQFF. The DNA of the CDR3 is TGTGCCAGCAGTTACCCAGGGTTATCGCCGAATGAGCAGTTCTTC.

The chain uses TRBV18 and TRBJ2-7; TRBD2 matches at 10 bases. This CDR3 spans 15 amino acids. J was trimmed by 7 bases and V by 6 bases; bases with no gene match: 12. Germline CDR1 and CDR2: KGHSH and LQKENI. The CDR3 DNA follows: TGTGCCAGCTCGCTTCCGGGACTAGCGACGGGAGAGCAGTACTTC. This encodes CASSLPGLATGEQYF.

This clone was observed a single time. The chain links TRBV7-3 to TRBJ2-1; a weak D match, TRBD1 (5 bases). The CDR3 runs to 13 residues. The germline V gene has CDR1 SGHTA and CDR2 FQGTGA. Deletions cut 0 bases from V and 6 bases from J, with 6 bases between. CDR3 protein: CASSLTGPNEQFF. In DNA, the CDR3 is TGTGCCAGCAGCTTAACGGGGCCCAATGAGCAGTTCTTC.

The chain links TRBV11-3 to TRBJ1-2; D possibly corresponds to TRBD1 (6 bases). CDR3 length: 15 amino acids. V was cut by 6 bases and J by 1 base, with 15 bases left in between. CDR1 and CDR2 (germline): SGHNT, YENEEA. CDR3 bases: TGTGCCAGCAGTCAAGGACAGCCAAGTAACTATGGCTACACCTTC. Translated: CASSQGQPSNYGYTF.

This sequence joins TRBV13 and TRBJ2-2; 8 bases are a match to TRBD2. Looked up from germline, CDR1 is PRHDT and CDR2 is FYEKMQ (reference sequence). The CDR3 loop spans 16 amino acids. Unmatched junction bases numbered 3, after V lost 3 bases and J lost 0 bases. CDR3 loop: CASSLVAGSNTGELFF. For the CDR3, the DNA is TGTGCCAGCAGCTTGGTAGCGGGATCGAACACCGGGGAGCTGTTTTTT.

V usage is TRBV27 and J usage is TRBJ2-7; 11 bases align to TRBD1. Germline values: CDR1 MNHEY, CDR2 SMNVEV (reference sequence). The CDR3 has 17 amino acids. With 6 bases clipped from V and 5 bases from J, the junction kept 15 bases outside the gene matches. The CDR3, as DNA: TGTGCCAGCAGCAAAGTGGGGAGGGGGACAGGGGGACACGAGCAGTACTTC. It codes for CASSKVGRGTGGHEQYF.

The V and J genes are TRBV12-3 or TRBV12-4 and TRBJ2-1, with D hard to call. The CDR3 is made up of 13 amino acids. Trimming removed 3 bases at V and 2 bases at J, with 5 bases between. CDR3 DNA: TGTGCCAGCAGTTTCGACACCTACAATGAGCAGTTCTTC. This gives the protein CASSFDTYNEQFF.

This sequence joins TRBV3-1 (or the pseudogene TRBV3-2) and TRBJ2-1; 8 bases line up with TRBD1. V gave up 1 base and J gave up 5 bases; unmatched junction bases: 4. Germline CDR1 reads LGHDT; CDR2 reads YNNKEL (reference sequence). The CDR3 has 15 residues. The chain's CDR3 is CASSQGWTGHNEQFF. DNA for the CDR3: TGTGCCAGCAGCCAAGGTTGGACAGGGCACAATGAGCAGTTCTTC.

The genes are TRBV7-3 and TRBJ2-1, with D possibly being TRBD2 (5 bases). The V gene's germline CDR1 is SGHTA and CDR2 FQGTGA. V lost 4 bases and J 3 bases, leaving 13 bases between the germline ends. The length of the CDR3 is 15 residues. CDR3 amino acids: CASSSRPSLYNEQFF. The CDR3 DNA sequence: TGTGCCAGCAGCTCACGGCCTAGCCTCTACAATGAGCAGTTCTTC.

J is TRBJ2-3 and V is TRBV18, with TRBD2 matching 9 bases. Germline assignment: CDR1 KGHSH and CDR2 LQKENI. The CDR3 has 15 amino acids. V was clipped by 0 bases and J by 3 bases; unmatched bases: 1. CDR3 DNA sequence: TGTGCCAGCTCACCACCCCTAGCGGGAACAGATACGCAGTATTTT. This translates into CASSPPLAGTDTQYF. The variable domain in full, with the rest retrieved from reference TRBV18 and TRBJ2-3, is NAGVMQNPRHLVRRRGQEARLRCSPMKGHSHVYWYRQLPEEGLKFMVYLQKENIIDESGMPKERFSAEFPKEGPSILRIQQVVRGDSAAYFCASSPPLAGTDTQYFGPGTRLTVL.

This chain connects TRBV5-5 to TRBJ2-1, with 7 bases lining up with TRBD1. The CDR3 consists of 14 residues. In germline, CDR1 is SGHKS, CDR2 YYEKEE (reference sequence). V lost 2 bases, J lost 3 bases, and 2 bases stayed unmatched. In nucleotides, the CDR3 is TGTGCCAGCAGCTTCGGGGACAGCTACAATGAGCAGTTCTTC. Translating gives CASSFGDSYNEQFF.

This clone appeared a few times. V gene TRBV18 combines with J gene TRBJ2-5; 9 bases agree with TRBD1. The CDR3 runs to 14 residues. Germline CDR1 is KGHSH and CDR2 is LQKENI. V shed 3 bases and J 5 bases; nucleotides not matched to a gene: 4. CDR3 sequence reads: CASSPRTGVETQYF. DNA for the CDR3: TGTGCCAGCTCACCTCGGACAGGGGTCGAGACCCAGTACTTC.